This TCR beta chain was profiled in a study of blood T cell repertoires in COVID-19. This CDR3 spans 14 amino acids. Trimming cost V 3 bases and J 1 base, with 10 bases left between them. The germline CDR1 and CDR2 sequences are SGDLS and YYNGEE. In the source study's methods: Amplified reference gene primers provided the basis for estimating nucleated cell counts. Some clones are missing from TCRdb's copy, which holds only in-frame ones; the method was immunoSEQ multiplex PCR. V and J calls plus clone size are reproduced from that table; the DNA served to infer D and trimming. This table has roughly 86,000 clones, around 81% appearing once.

The chain is built from TRBV9 and TRBJ1-1; D is unresolved. The receptor was isolated from a man aged 45 to 65 who had recovered from COVID-19. Sequences were obtained from peripheral blood. The CDR3 bases are TGTGCCAGCAGCGGAGAAATTGGGAACACTGAAGCTTTCTTT. Encoded protein: CASSGEIGNTEAFF.